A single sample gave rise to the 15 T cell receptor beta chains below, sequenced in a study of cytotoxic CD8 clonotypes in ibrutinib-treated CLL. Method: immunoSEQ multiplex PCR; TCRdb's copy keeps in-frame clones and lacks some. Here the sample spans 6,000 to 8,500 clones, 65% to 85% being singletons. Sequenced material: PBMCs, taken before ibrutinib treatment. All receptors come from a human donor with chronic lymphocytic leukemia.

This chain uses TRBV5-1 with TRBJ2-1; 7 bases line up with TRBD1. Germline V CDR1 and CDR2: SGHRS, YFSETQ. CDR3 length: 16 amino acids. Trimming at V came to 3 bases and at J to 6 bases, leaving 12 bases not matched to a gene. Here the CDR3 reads CASSWVRDRPINEQFF. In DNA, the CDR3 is TGCGCCAGCAGCTGGGTCCGGGACAGACCCATCAATGAGCAGTTCTTC. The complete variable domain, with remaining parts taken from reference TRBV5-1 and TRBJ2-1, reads KAGVTQTPRYLIKTRGQQVTLSCSPISGHRSVSWYQQTPGQGLQFLFEYFSETQRNKGNFPGRFSGRQFSNSRSEMNVSTLELGDSALYLCASSWVRDRPINEQFFGPGTRLTVL.

The CDR3 DNA sequence: TGTGCCAGCAAAGACAGGGAAATATACGAGCAGTACTTC. It yields the protein CASKDREIYEQYF. The chain links TRBV2 to TRBJ2-7, with 7 bases fitting TRBD1. The CDR3 is made up of 13 amino acids. V shed 7 bases and J 4 bases; nucleotides not matched to a gene: 7. Germline CDR1 and CDR2: SNHLY and FYNNEI.

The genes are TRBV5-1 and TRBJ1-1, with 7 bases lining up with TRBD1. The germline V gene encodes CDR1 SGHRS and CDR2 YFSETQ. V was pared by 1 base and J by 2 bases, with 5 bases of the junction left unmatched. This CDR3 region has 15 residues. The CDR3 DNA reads TGCGCCAGCAGCTTGTTAGGACAGGACAACACTGAAGCTTTCTTT. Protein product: CASSLLGQDNTEAFF.

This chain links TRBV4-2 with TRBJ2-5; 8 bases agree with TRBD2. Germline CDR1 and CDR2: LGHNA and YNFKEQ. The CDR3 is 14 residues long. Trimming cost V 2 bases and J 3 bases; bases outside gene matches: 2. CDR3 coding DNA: TGTGCCAGCAGCCAAACTAGCGGCAAAGAGACCCAGTACTTC. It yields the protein CASSQTSGKETQYF.

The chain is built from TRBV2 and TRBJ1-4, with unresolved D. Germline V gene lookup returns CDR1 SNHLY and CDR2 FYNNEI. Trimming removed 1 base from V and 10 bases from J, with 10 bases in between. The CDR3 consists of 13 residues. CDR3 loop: CASSEGVVAKLFF. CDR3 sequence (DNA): TGTGCCAGCAGTGAAGGTGTCGTTGCAAAACTGTTTTTT.

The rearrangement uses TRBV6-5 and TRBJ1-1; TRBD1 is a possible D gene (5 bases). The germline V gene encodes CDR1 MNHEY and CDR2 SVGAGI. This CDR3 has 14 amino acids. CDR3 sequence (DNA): TGTGTTTCAAAACGGGACCGGTCAAACACTGAAGCTTTCTTT. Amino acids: CVSKRDRSNTEAFF.

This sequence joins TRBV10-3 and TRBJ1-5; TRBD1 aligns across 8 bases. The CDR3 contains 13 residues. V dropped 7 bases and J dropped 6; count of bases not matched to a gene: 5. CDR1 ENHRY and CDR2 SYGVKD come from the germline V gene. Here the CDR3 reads CAITSGQGQPQHF. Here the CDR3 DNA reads TGTGCCATCACCTCAGGACAGGGTCAGCCCCAGCATTTT.

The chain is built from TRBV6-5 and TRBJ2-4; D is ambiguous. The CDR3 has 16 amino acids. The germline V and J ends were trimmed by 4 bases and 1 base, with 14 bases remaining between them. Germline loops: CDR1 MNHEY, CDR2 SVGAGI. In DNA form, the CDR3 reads TGTGCCAGCAGTTTGGCCGTTGACGTGGCCAAAAACATTCAGTACTTC. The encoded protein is CASSLAVDVAKNIQYF.

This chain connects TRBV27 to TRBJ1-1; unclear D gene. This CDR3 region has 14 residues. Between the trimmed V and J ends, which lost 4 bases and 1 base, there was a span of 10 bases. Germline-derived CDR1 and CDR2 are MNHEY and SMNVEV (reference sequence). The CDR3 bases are TGTGCCAGCAGTTCCACGACACCGAACACTGAAGCTTTCTTT. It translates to CASSSTTPNTEAFF.

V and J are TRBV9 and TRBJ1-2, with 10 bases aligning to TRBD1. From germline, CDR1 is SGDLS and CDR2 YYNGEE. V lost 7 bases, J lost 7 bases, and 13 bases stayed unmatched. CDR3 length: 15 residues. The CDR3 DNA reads TGTGCCAGCCACCTGACAGGGGGCATGGAGGGTGGCTACACCTTC. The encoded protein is CASHLTGGMEGGYTF.

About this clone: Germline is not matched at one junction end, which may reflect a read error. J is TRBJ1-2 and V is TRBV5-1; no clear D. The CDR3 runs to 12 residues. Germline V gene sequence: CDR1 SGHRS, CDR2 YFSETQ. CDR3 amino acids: CASWSRNSGYTF. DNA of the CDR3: TGCGCCTCATGGTCGAGGAACTCTGGCTACACCTTC.

CDR3 region: CASSPRTGTSGDNEQFF. CDR3 bases: TGCGCCAGCAGCCCCAGGACCGGGACTAGCGGTGACAATGAGCAGTTCTTC. The chain uses TRBV4-3 and TRBJ2-1, with 11 bases that match TRBD2. V was clipped by 4 bases and J by 5 bases; unmatched bases: 10. The CDR3 extends over 17 amino acids. Germline V gives CDR1 LGHNA, CDR2 YSLEER.

In DNA, the CDR3 is TGTGCCAGCAGCTCAACTAGCGGGGTCTACAATGAGCAGTTCTTC. It yields the protein CASSSTSGVYNEQFF. This rearrangement joins TRBV7-2 to TRBJ2-1; 10 positions match TRBD2. The ends lost 4 bases at V and 3 bases at J; junction bases unmatched: 3. Germline CDR1 is SGHTA and CDR2 is FQGNSA. The CDR3 loop spans 15 amino acids.

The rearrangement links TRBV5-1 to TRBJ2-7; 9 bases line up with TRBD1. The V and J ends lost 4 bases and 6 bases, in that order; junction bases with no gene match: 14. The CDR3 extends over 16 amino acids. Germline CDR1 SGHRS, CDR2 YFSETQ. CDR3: CASSHRTGTGISEQYF. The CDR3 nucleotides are TGCGCCAGCAGCCACCGAACCGGGACAGGGATATCCGAGCAGTACTTC.

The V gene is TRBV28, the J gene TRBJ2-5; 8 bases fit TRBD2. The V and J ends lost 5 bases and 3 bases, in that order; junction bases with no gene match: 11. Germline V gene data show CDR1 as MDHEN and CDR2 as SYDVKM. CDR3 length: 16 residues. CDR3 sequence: CASSPPGAGVKETQYF. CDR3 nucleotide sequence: TGTGCCAGCAGTCCACCCGGAGCGGGAGTTAAAGAGACCCAGTACTTC.